The 20 T cell receptor beta chains below were found in one sample sequenced in a study of regulatory dendritic cells for organ transplantation. Data came from immunoSEQ multiplex PCR; TCRdb stores just in-frame clones and leaves some out. The table includes approximately 35,000 clones, roughly 89% detected once. Sequenced input: naive CD4+ T cells from blood. Subset reported: CD45RA+ naive T cells. These receptors came from a human donor in good health.

The chain recombines TRBV27 with TRBJ2-1, with a weak D call TRBD2 (6 bases). The CDR3 has 14 amino acids. V lost 6 bases and J lost 0, with 9 bases in between. In germline, CDR1 is MNHEY, CDR2 SMNVEV (reference sequence). CDR3 protein: CASSRGSSYNEQFF. The DNA of the CDR3 is TGTGCCAGCAGCCGGGGGAGCTCCTACAATGAGCAGTTCTTC.

The J gene is TRBJ1-2, the V gene TRBV7-2; 7 bases match TRBD1. Germline V lookup: CDR1 SGHTA, CDR2 FQGNSA. V was clipped by 7 bases and J by 3 bases; unmatched bases: 8. There are 14 residues in the CDR3. CDR3: CASTHQQGYYGYTF. CDR3 DNA: TGTGCCAGCACGCACCAACAGGGGTACTATGGCTACACCTTC.

The chain is built from TRBV10-2 and TRBJ1-5; 7 bases fit TRBD1. Germline trimming cut 4 bases from V and 4 bases from J; bases unmatched to any gene: 4. The CDR3 has 14 residues. CDR1 is WSHSY and CDR2 is SAAADI in the germline V gene. The CDR3 loop reads CASSGQGVNQPQHF. The CDR3 bases are TGCGCCAGCAGTGGACAGGGAGTAAATCAGCCCCAGCATTTT.

J is TRBJ2-3 and V is TRBV7-2; a weak D match, TRBD1 (5 bases). Trimming took 4 bases from V and 1 from J, leaving 15 bases between them. Germline CDR1 is SGHTA and CDR2 is FQGNSA. CDR3 length: 16 amino acids. The CDR3 bases are TGTGCCAGCAGCTCGAGTACAGGTCTCCGCACAGATACGCAGTATTTT. Amino acid sequence: CASSSSTGLRTDTQYF. The full variable domain, rest sourced from reference TRBV7-2 and TRBJ2-3, is GAGVSQSPSNKVTEKGKDVELRCDPISGHTALYWYRQSLGQGLEFLIYFQGNSAPDKSGLPSDRFSAERTGGSVSTLTIQRTQQEDSAVYLCASSSSTGLRTDTQYFGPGTRLTVL.

V gene TRBV18 combines with J gene TRBJ2-5, with TRBD1 as a possible D gene (5 bases). CDR1 is KGHSH and CDR2 is LQKENI in the germline V gene. The CDR3 spans 16 residues. V was shortened by 3 bases and J by 0 bases, with 14 bases between the two germline ends. This chain's CDR3 is CASSPQRSRDQETQYF. CDR3 DNA sequence: TGTGCCAGCTCACCCCAGAGGAGCAGGGACCAAGAGACCCAGTACTTC.

The chain joins TRBV10-3 to TRBJ2-3, with no clear D. V shed 2 bases and J shed 0 bases, with 15 bases lying between them. The CDR3 is made up of 17 amino acids. Germline CDR1 and CDR2: ENHRY and SYGVKD. The chain's CDR3 is CAISEPTGRLSTDTQYF. The CDR3 nucleotides are TGTGCCATCAGTGAGCCCACGGGCAGGCTAAGCACAGATACGCAGTATTTT.

This chain connects TRBV7-8 to TRBJ2-3; no reliable D call. The CDR3 length is 16 residues. Per germline, CDR1 SGHVS and CDR2 FQNEAQ. V shed 0 bases and J shed 10 bases, with 20 bases lying between them. The CDR3 DNA reads TGTGCCAGCAGCTTAGCTGGGCGGCGGACCGTCCGGCCGCAGTATTTT. It is translated as CASSLAGRRTVRPQYF.

The V gene is TRBV6-6, the J gene TRBJ2-1; D possibly corresponds to TRBD2 (6 bases). The CDR3 spans 12 residues. Germline values: CDR1 MNHNY, CDR2 SVGAGI (reference sequence). V lost 6 bases, J lost 5 bases, and 8 bases lay in between. The DNA of the CDR3 is TGTGCCAGCAGAGGAGGGGACAATGAGCAGTTCTTC. It specifies CASRGGDNEQFF.

The rearrangement links TRBV9 to TRBJ2-3; D is possibly TRBD2 (5 bases). The CDR3 length is 15 residues. V dropped 0 bases and J dropped 3 bases, with 11 bases sitting between them. Germline CDR1 is SGDLS and CDR2 is YYNGEE. The CDR3 DNA reads TGTGCCAGCAGCGTAGCTGGCCCGGGGACAGATACGCAGTATTTT. This codes for CASSVAGPGTDTQYF. The full variable domain, in which reference TRBV9 and TRBJ2-3 provide the parts outside the CDR3, is DSGVTQTPKHLITATGQRVTLRCSPRSGDLSVYWYQQSLDQGLQFLIQYYNGEERAKGNILERFSAQQFPDLHSELNLSSLELGDSALYFCASSVAGPGTDTQYFGPGTRLTVL.

This sequence joins TRBV9 and TRBJ2-7; TRBD2 aligns across 11 bases. This CDR3 comprises 15 residues. V lost 0 bases and J lost 7; bases outside the gene matches: 6. From germline, CDR1 is SGDLS and CDR2 YYNGEE. CDR3 amino acids: CASSVELAGVGEQYF. CDR3 nucleotide sequence: TGTGCCAGCAGCGTAGAACTAGCGGGAGTGGGTGAGCAGTACTTC.

This clone appeared a single time. The rearrangement joins TRBV7-6 to TRBJ2-7, with TRBD2 identical over 10 bases. V shed 4 bases, J shed 2 bases, and the junction held 5 bases outside the gene matches. The CDR3 extends over 15 amino acids. The germline V gene encodes CDR1 SGHVS and CDR2 FNYEAQ. The CDR3 protein is CASSSIAGGTYEQYF. The DNA for the CDR3 is TGTGCCAGCAGCTCTATAGCGGGAGGAACCTACGAGCAGTACTTC.

Note on this clone: Its ends do not fully match the called genes, so a read error is possible. The V call is TRBV28, the J call TRBJ2-2; a possible D gene is TRBD2 (5 bases). The CDR3 totals 16 residues. The V gene's germline CDR1 is MDHEN and CDR2 SYDVKM. Here the CDR3 DNA reads TGTGCCAGCAGTTTGAGGCAGAGGCCAACTGCCGGGGAGCTGCTTTTT. Protein sequence: CASSLRQRPTAGELLF.

The chain carries TRBV7-2 and TRBJ2-3; perhaps TRBD1 as D (5 bases). Trimming took 2 bases from V and 4 from J, leaving 13 bases between them. The CDR3 contains 15 residues. Looked up from germline, CDR1 is SGHTA and CDR2 is FQGNSA. CDR3 sequence: CASSLQGGIPDTQYF. The CDR3, as DNA: TGTGCCAGCAGCTTACAGGGTGGTATCCCAGATACGCAGTATTTT.

This chain joins TRBV27 and TRBJ1-2, with no clear D. The V and J ends lost 5 bases and 8 bases respectively, with 21 bases between them. CDR1 MNHEY and CDR2 SMNVEV come from the germline V gene (reference sequence). This CDR3 region has 15 residues. CDR3 sequence (DNA): TGTGCCAGCAGTCCCGAATATTGGTCCTCGGGAGGCTACACCTTC. This gives the protein CASSPEYWSSGGYTF.

The chain recombines TRBV4-2 with TRBJ2-7; 7 nucleotides match TRBD2. The CDR3 is 16 amino acids. Germline V gene data show CDR1 as LGHNA and CDR2 as YNFKEQ. After removal of 0 bases from V and 3 bases from J, the junction contained 8 bases not matched to a gene. DNA for the CDR3: TGTGCCAGCAGCCAAGATAGGCGGGGGAGTCACTACGAGCAGTACTTC. It encodes CASSQDRRGSHYEQYF.

V is TRBV6-5 and J is TRBJ1-4, with D hard to call. Per germline, CDR1 MNHEY and CDR2 SVGAGI. V lost 0 bases to trimming and J lost 5 bases, with 13 bases between them. The CDR3 consists of 16 residues. DNA of the CDR3: TGTGCCAGCAGTTACTCGAATTTCGTGCCCAATGAAAAACTGTTTTTT. Translation: CASSYSNFVPNEKLFF.

This chain uses TRBV28 with TRBJ1-5; no clear D gene. This CDR3 is built from 12 residues. The germline V gene has CDR1 MDHEN and CDR2 SYDVKM. The V gene lost 8 bases and the J gene lost 3 bases, with 8 bases spanning the gap. The CDR3 loop reads CASGETNQPQHF. The CDR3 region has the DNA TGTGCCAGCGGCGAAACCAATCAGCCCCAGCATTTT.

This clone was picked up one time. This rearrangement joins TRBV7-9 to TRBJ1-1, with 7 bases fitting TRBD1. The ends lost 3 bases at V and 3 bases at J; junction bases unmatched: 4. The CDR3 covers 14 residues. The germline V gene has CDR1 SEHNR and CDR2 FQNEAQ (reference sequence). The CDR3, as DNA: TGTGCCAGCAGCTTCCAGACAGGGCACACTGAAGCTTTCTTT. Translating it yields CASSFQTGHTEAFF.

The chain employs TRBV19 and TRBJ1-1; the D is unclear. Germline CDR1 is LNHDA and CDR2 is SQIVND (reference sequence). The CDR3 has 15 residues. V was cut by 2 bases and J by 2 bases, with 12 bases left in between. Here the CDR3 DNA reads TGTGCCAGTAGTATATGGTGGCACCAAAACACTGAAGCTTTCTTT. It encodes CASSIWWHQNTEAFF. Based on the CDR3 plus reference TRBV19 and TRBJ1-1, the full variable domain is DGGITQSPKYLFRKEGQNVTLSCEQNLNHDAMYWYRQDPGQGLRLIYYSQIVNDFQKGDIAEGYSVSREKKESFPLTVTSAQKNPTAFYLCASSIWWHQNTEAFFGQGTRLTVV.

The V gene is TRBV5-4, the J gene TRBJ1-2; D is perhaps TRBD1 (6 bases). The germline V gene has CDR1 SGHNT and CDR2 YYREEE (reference sequence). This CDR3 has 14 residues. Trimming cost V 5 bases and J 3 bases, with 14 bases left between them. The CDR3 protein is CASRRQQGDYGYTF. The CDR3 region has the DNA TGTGCCAGCAGGCGCCAACAGGGTGACTATGGCTACACCTTC. The full variable domain, its missing parts supplied by reference TRBV5-4 and TRBJ1-2, is ETGVTQSPTHLIKTRGQQVTLRCSSQSGHNTVSWYQQALGQGPQFIFQYYREEENGRGNFPPRFSGLQFPNYSSELNVNALELDDSALYLCASRRQQGDYGYTFGSGTRLTVV.